These 15 T cell receptor beta chains originate from one sample sequenced in a study of beta chain features in type 1 diabetes (dated by TCRdb to 2016 to 2018). To prepare the library, the immunoSEQ multiplex PCR assay was applied. The High Capacity cDNA Reverse Transcription Kit was used to reverse transcribe all of the isolated RNA, meaning that expressed TCRB transcripts were what got sequenced. In TCRdb, the immuneACCESS table is reduced to in-frame sequences with V and J assigned. These tables do not hold every clone; where another copy was compared, an unresolved V gene accounts for under half, and the others remain unexplained. The sample table contains 200,000 to 300,000 clones; only one count was recorded for about 26% of them. The ten largest clones add up to around 4% of the sample. Sequenced sample: central memory CD4+ T cells from blood. Receptors originate from a man aged 25-45 years in good health.

In this sample, this clone turned up once. The V and J genes are TRBV15 and TRBJ2-3, with 7 bases lining up with TRBD2. The germline CDR1 and CDR2 sequences are LNHNV and YYDKDF (reference sequence). The V and J ends lost 0 bases and 2 bases, in that order; junction bases with no gene match: 5. This CDR3 is built from 16 residues. Here the CDR3 reads CATSRDQAGDTDTQYF. The CDR3 coding sequence is TGTGCCACCAGCAGAGATCAGGCGGGGGACACAGATACGCAGTATTTT.

This clone has a handful of counts. This chain connects TRBV4-3 to TRBJ2-3; D tentatively reads TRBD1 or TRBD2 (6 bases each). CDR1 and CDR2 (germline): LGHNA, YSLEER. CDR3 length: 13 amino acids. V was cut by 3 bases and J by 9 bases, with 13 bases left in between. The CDR3 sequence is CASSQSGARTQYF. The CDR3 DNA reads TGCGCCAGCAGCCAGTCGGGGGCCCGCACGCAGTATTTT.

The rearrangement links TRBV5-6 to TRBJ2-2; D possibly corresponds to TRBD2 (6 bases). Trimming removed 3 bases at V and 4 bases at J, with 13 bases between. The CDR3 is 15 residues long. Germline-derived CDR1 and CDR2 are SGHDT and YYEEEE. As DNA, the CDR3 is TGTGCCAGCAGCTCCCAGGGAGGAGGCACCGGGGAGCTGTTTTTT. The encoded protein is CASSSQGGGTGELFF.

The V gene is TRBV4-1, the J gene TRBJ1-4, with TRBD1 identical over 7 bases. There are 18 residues in the CDR3. Germline assignment: CDR1 MGHRA and CDR2 YSYEKL. Losses at the gene ends were 3 bases for V and 0 bases for J; bases not matched to a gene: 10. In DNA form, the CDR3 reads TGCGCCAGCAGCCATAGAGGGGGCAGGATAACAACTAATGAAAAACTGTTTTTT. It codes for CASSHRGGRITTNEKLFF.

Concerning this clone itself: Distinct nucleotide sequences in the sample also encode this CDR3. The chain couples TRBV6-6 to TRBJ1-5, with D hard to call. CDR1 is MNHNY, CDR2 SVGAGI, per germline (reference sequence). The CDR3 has 14 amino acids. V lost 0 bases, J lost 0 bases, and 3 bases lay in between. The chain's CDR3 is CASSYSTSNQPQHF. The CDR3 bases are TGTGCCAGCAGTTACTCTACTAGCAATCAGCCCCAGCATTTT.

The rearrangement uses TRBV6-5 and TRBJ2-5; D not certain. From germline, CDR1 is MNHEY and CDR2 SVGAGI. V was cut by 2 bases and J by 7 bases, with 14 bases left in between. CDR3 length equals 14 residues. The CDR3 sequence is CASSYRAETGTQYF. The CDR3 nucleotides read TGTGCCAGCAGTTACAGGGCGGAGACGGGGACCCAGTACTTC.

The chain is built from TRBV11-2 and TRBJ2-7; TRBD1 agrees at 7 bases. This CDR3 comprises 11 residues. V shed 4 bases, J shed 6 bases, and the junction held 0 bases outside the gene matches. Germline lookup yields CDR1 SGHAT and CDR2 FQNNGV. The CDR3 DNA sequence: TGTGCCAGCAGCTACAGGGGCGAGCAGTACTTC. It encodes CASSYRGEQYF.

This clone was seen more than once but under ten times. In nucleotides, the CDR3 is TGCAGCGCCGGTGATGGGACAGGATACTATGGCTACACCTTC. Translating it yields CSAGDGTGYYGYTF. This rearrangement joins TRBV29-1 to TRBJ1-2, with TRBD1 identical over 8 bases. In germline, CDR1 is SQVTM, CDR2 ANQGSEA. The CDR3 has 14 amino acids. Unmatched junction bases numbered 10, after V lost 7 bases and J lost 3 bases.

The rearrangement uses TRBV7-8 and TRBJ2-1; TRBD2 might be the D (5 bases). Germline V CDR1 and CDR2: SGHVS, FQNEAQ. This CDR3 spans 12 amino acids. Trimming shortened V by 4 bases and J by 10 bases, and 11 bases separated the two germline ends. CDR3 region: CASSWSRGEQFF. The CDR3 bases are TGTGCCAGCAGCTGGTCTCGGGGAGAGCAGTTCTTC. Full variable domain (outside the CDR3, taken from reference TRBV7-8 and TRBJ2-1): GAGVSQSPRYKVAKRGQDVALRCDPISGHVSLFWYQQALGQGPEFLTYFQNEAQLDKSGLPSDRFFAERPEGSVSTLKIQRTQQEDSAVYLCASSWSRGEQFFGPGTRLTVL.

This clone was seen just once. The gene calls are TRBV30 and TRBJ1-3, with no clear D. The CDR3 spans 14 residues. Trimming pared 4 bases from V and 0 bases from J, leaving 10 bases between. Germline V gene data show CDR1 as GTSNPN and CDR2 as SVGIG (reference sequence). CDR3 protein: CAWNKFSSGNTIYF. The CDR3 coding sequence is TGTGCCTGGAACAAGTTCAGCTCTGGAAACACCATATATTTT.

The gene calls are TRBV9 and TRBJ2-1; D remains ambiguous. The CDR3 loop spans 14 amino acids. Germline V lookup: CDR1 SGDLS, CDR2 YYNGEE. V lost 4 bases and J lost 9, with 17 bases in between. Here the CDR3 reads CASSPGRLGGEQFF. CDR3 bases: TGTGCCAGCAGCCCAGGACGATTAGGCGGTGAGCAGTTCTTC.

This clone has a single count. The chain combines TRBV5-1 with TRBJ2-7; 8 bases agree with TRBD2. The germline CDR1 and CDR2 sequences are SGHRS and YFSETQ. The CDR3 is 15 residues long. Trimming cost V 1 base and J 0 bases; bases outside gene matches: 3. Here the CDR3 reads CASSLLAGNSYEQYF. The CDR3 DNA reads as TGCGCCAGCAGCTTGCTAGCGGGTAACTCCTACGAGCAGTACTTC. Supplemented by reference TRBV5-1 and TRBJ2-7, the full variable domain reads KAGVTQTPRYLIKTRGQQVTLSCSPISGHRSVSWYQQTPGQGLQFLFEYFSETQRNKGNFPGRFSGRQFSNSRSEMNVSTLELGDSALYLCASSLLAGNSYEQYFGPGTRLTVT.

The chain combines TRBV27 with TRBJ1-1; 10 nucleotides match TRBD1. V lost 8 bases and J lost 5; bases outside the gene matches: 8. Germline V gene data show CDR1 as MNHEY and CDR2 as SMNVEV (reference sequence). The CDR3 contains 14 residues. The CDR3 loop is CASHDRDRGTEAFF. CDR3 coding DNA: TGTGCCAGCCACGACCGGGACAGGGGAACTGAAGCTTTCTTT.

The chain employs TRBV10-3 and TRBJ2-7; 11 bases agree with TRBD2. Trimming at V came to 3 bases and at J to 5 bases, leaving 6 bases not matched to a gene. The germline V gene encodes CDR1 ENHRY and CDR2 SYGVKD. The CDR3 length is 15 residues. CDR3 nucleotide sequence: TGTGCCATCAGTGATTCCCGACTAGCGGGGCACGAGCAGTACTTC. Translated: CAISDSRLAGHEQYF.

In its sample, this clone was seen many times. One end of the junction fails to match germline, which may point to a read error. The chain uses TRBV7-2 and TRBJ2-3; D is unclear. Germline CDR1 SGHTA, CDR2 FQGNSA. CDR3 length equals 11 residues. CDR3 in DNA: TGTGCCAGCAGCTTAGGTCCCCGCCAGGCTTTT. Its protein product is CASSLGPRQAF.